The 22 T cell receptor beta chains below come from one sample, sequenced in a study of CD8 T cells in Susac syndrome. Roughly 0.5 to 1 ug RNA was reverse transcribed with random hexamers. TCRdb used MiXCR to reprocess the immunoSEQ multiplex PCR reads, holding one entry per CDR3 protein. The table lists around 130,000 distinct CDR3 sequences, nearly 95% of them singletons. The material sequenced was CD4+ T cells from PBMCs. The receptors were gathered from a human donor in good health.

V usage is TRBV5-1 and J usage is TRBJ2-5; D gene ambiguous. Germline CDR1 and CDR2: SGHRS and YFSETQ. The CDR3 has 13 residues. The germline V and J ends were trimmed by 9 bases and 0 bases, with 12 bases remaining between them. CDR3 sequence (DNA): TGCGCCACCCACGAACCCTACCAAGAGACCCAGTACTTC. It specifies CATHEPYQETQYF.

The gene calls are TRBV10-3 and TRBJ2-1; 10 nucleotides line up with TRBD2. The CDR3 is 14 residues long. V was pared by 2 bases and J by 8 bases, with 3 bases of the junction left unmatched. Germline V gene sequence: CDR1 ENHRY, CDR2 SYGVKD. CDR3 sequence: CAISETSGIDEQFF. The CDR3 coding sequence is TGTGCCATCAGTGAGACTAGCGGGATCGATGAGCAGTTCTTC.

The chain combines TRBV12-3 or TRBV12-4 with TRBJ1-1; D is possibly TRBD1 (5 bases). V was trimmed by 6 bases and J by 1 base, leaving 6 bases between them. CDR3 length: 12 residues. The CDR3 bases are TGTGCCAGCAGAGGGGAGAACACTGAAGCTTTCTTT. Translated: CASRGENTEAFF.

This chain uses TRBV3-1 with TRBJ2-2, with TRBD1 matching over 7 bases. V was clipped by 1 base and J by 4 bases; unmatched bases: 3. The CDR3 consists of 15 residues. Germline lookup yields CDR1 LGHDT and CDR2 YNNKEL (reference sequence). The CDR3 DNA sequence: TGTGCCAGCAGCCAAGGGACAGGTACCACCGGGGAGCTGTTTTTT. Translation: CASSQGTGTTGELFF.

This clonotype was seen a few times. The rearrangement links TRBV5-1 to TRBJ2-7; either TRBD1 or TRBD2 may fit D (6 bases each). The CDR3 has 12 residues. Per the germline V gene, CDR1 is SGHRS and CDR2 is YFSETQ. Deletions cut 3 bases from V and 7 bases from J, with 11 bases between. Here the CDR3 reads CASSWRGKEQYF. The DNA of the CDR3 is TGCGCCAGCAGCTGGAGGGGGAAAGAGCAGTACTTC.

The V gene is TRBV4-2, the J gene TRBJ2-1, with 8 bases that match TRBD2. From germline, CDR1 is LGHNA and CDR2 YNFKEQ. CDR3 length equals 16 residues. The J segment lost 7 bases and the V segment lost 0 bases, leaving 8 bases of the junction unmatched. CDR3 DNA sequence: TGTGCCAGCAGCCAAGATCCGACGGGAGGGTCGAATGAGCAGTTCTTC. Protein: CASSQDPTGGSNEQFF.

V usage is TRBV7-6 and J usage is TRBJ2-7; a possible D gene is TRBD2 (6 bases). Trimming took off 3 bases at V and 6 bases at J, with 9 bases between the two ends. This CDR3 has 12 amino acids. Germline values: CDR1 SGHVS, CDR2 FNYEAQ. CDR3: CASSFGGVEQYF. In DNA form, the CDR3 reads TGTGCCAGCAGCTTTGGCGGGGTCGAGCAGTACTTC. Full variable domain (outside the CDR3, taken from reference TRBV7-6 and TRBJ2-7): GAGVSQSPRYKVTKRGQDVALRCDPISGHVSLYWYRQALGQGPEFLTYFNYEAQQDKSGLPNDRFSAERPEGSISTLTIQRTEQRDSAMYRCASSFGGVEQYFGPGTRLTVT.

The chain employs TRBV4-1 and TRBJ2-6; D assignment may be TRBD1 or TRBD2 (5 bases each). Germline-derived CDR1 and CDR2 are MGHRA and YSYEKL. The germline V and J ends were trimmed by 1 base and 0 bases, with 10 bases remaining between them. This CDR3 has 17 amino acids. The CDR3 region has the DNA TGCGCCAGCAGCCAAGCAGCAGGGAGCTCTGGGGCCAACGTCCTGACTTTC. It encodes CASSQAAGSSGANVLTF.

V gene TRBV2 combines with J gene TRBJ1-5; D not certain. Per the germline V gene, CDR1 is SNHLY and CDR2 is FYNNEI. There are 13 residues in the CDR3. The ends were cut back, 7 bases at V and 7 bases at J, with 14 bases in the middle. CDR3 loop: CASTLPPGQPQHF. The CDR3 nucleotides read TGTGCCAGCACATTACCACCGGGACAGCCCCAGCATTTT.

The CDR3 reads CASSQGQGSAGELFF. CDR3 DNA sequence: TGTGCCAGCAGCCAGGGACAGGGGAGCGCCGGGGAGCTGTTTTTT. The genes are TRBV12-3 or TRBV12-4 and TRBJ2-2; 10 bases map to TRBD1. The CDR3 is made up of 15 amino acids. Trimming cost V 6 bases and J 6 bases; bases outside gene matches: 7.

This rearrangement joins TRBV7-9 to TRBJ1-3; D is undetermined. Germline loops: CDR1 SEHNR, CDR2 FQNEAQ (reference sequence). The CDR3 totals 15 residues. V was shortened by 0 bases and J by 0 bases, with 6 bases between the two germline ends. The CDR3 protein is CASSLAVGSGNTIYF. As DNA, the CDR3 is TGTGCCAGCAGCTTAGCAGTAGGCTCTGGAAACACCATATATTTT.

The chain has TRBV3-1 and TRBJ1-1; D not resolved. The V end was cut by 1 base, the J end by 2 bases, with 5 bases between. The CDR3 runs 13 residues. In germline, CDR1 is LGHDT, CDR2 YNNKEL (reference sequence). The CDR3 region has the DNA TGTGCCAGCAGCCAAGCGATAAACACTGAAGCTTTCTTT. Its translation: CASSQAINTEAFF.

Note on this clonotype: Mismatch with germline at one junction end may stem from a read error. The chain has TRBV7-7 and TRBJ1-1; possible D gene TRBD1, 5 bases. The CDR3 has 14 amino acids. Germline V CDR1 and CDR2: SSHAT, FNYEAQ (reference sequence). The CDR3 DNA is TGTGCTAGCAGCTTAGGGGTTTACTCCACTGAAGCTTTCTTT. Residues: CASSLGVYSTEAFF.

The chain has TRBV14 and TRBJ1-1; D remains unclear. This CDR3 is built from 14 residues. Trimming shortened V by 4 bases and J by 2 bases, and 11 bases separated the two germline ends. The germline CDR1 and CDR2 sequences are SGHDN and FVKESK. The CDR3 nucleotides read TGTGCCAGCAGCCCCACGATGCTAAACACTGAAGCTTTCTTT. Translation: CASSPTMLNTEAFF.

This chain joins TRBV28 and TRBJ2-3; 11 bases are shared with TRBD2. The CDR3 is 15 amino acids. CDR1 MDHEN and CDR2 SYDVKM come from the germline V gene. J gave up 4 bases and V 3 bases, and 3 bases lay outside the gene matches. CDR3 sequence: CASSLTSGASDTQYF. Here the CDR3 DNA reads TGTGCCAGCAGTTTGACTAGCGGGGCCTCAGATACGCAGTATTTT.

About this clonotype itself: Germline and junction disagree at one end, which may indicate a read error. The chain combines TRBV7-7 with TRBJ2-2; possibly TRBD1 for D (5 bases). The CDR3 is 17 amino acids. Germline values: CDR1 SSHAT, CDR2 FNYEAQ (reference sequence). The DNA of the CDR3 is TGTGCTAGCAGCGTAGGAACCGGAACAGGTGGATCCCGGGAGCTGTTTTTT. This sequence encodes CASSVGTGTGGSRELFF.

The chain uses TRBV13 and TRBJ2-7; no reliable D call. The length of the CDR3 is 14 residues. CDR1 and CDR2 (germline): PRHDT, FYEKMQ (reference sequence). V was shortened by 5 bases and J by 4 bases, with 15 bases between the two germline ends. The chain's CDR3 is CASSPRVGSYEQYF. The CDR3 DNA follows: TGTGCCAGCAGCCCCCGGGTAGGTAGTTACGAGCAGTACTTC.

V is TRBV29-1 and J is TRBJ2-7; 12 nucleotides line up with TRBD1. This CDR3 is 15 amino acids long. Germline values: CDR1 SQVTM, CDR2 ANQGSEA. The V gene end was trimmed by 5 bases and the J gene end by 4 bases; junction bases not matched to a gene: 9. CDR3 in amino acids: CSVTLGDRGLYEQYF. DNA for the CDR3: TGCAGCGTTACACTCGGGGACAGGGGGCTGTACGAGCAGTACTTC.

The chain recombines TRBV9 with TRBJ2-2, with TRBD1 matching 8 bases. V was clipped by 2 bases and J by 0 bases; unmatched bases: 3. CDR1 and CDR2 from the germline V gene are SGDLS and YYNGEE. The CDR3 has 16 residues. The CDR3 DNA is TGTGCCAGCAGCGTGGCAGGGGGCGCGAACACCGGGGAGCTGTTTTTT. Translating gives CASSVAGGANTGELFF.

The chain links TRBV12-3 or TRBV12-4 to TRBJ2-7; 8 positions match TRBD2. The ends lost 6 bases at V and 2 bases at J; junction bases unmatched: 3. CDR3 length: 13 residues. CDR3 sequence reads: CASSGGRTYEQYF. Here the CDR3 DNA reads TGTGCCAGCAGCGGCGGGAGGACCTACGAGCAGTACTTC.

The V gene is TRBV3-1, the J gene TRBJ1-6; no clear D gene. This CDR3 region has 13 residues. Trimming took 3 bases from V and 7 from J, leaving 7 bases between them. Looked up from germline, CDR1 is LGHDT and CDR2 is YNNKEL (reference sequence). The CDR3 DNA reads as TGTGCCAGCAGCCACCCCCGGAATTCACCCCTCCACTTT. Translated: CASSHPRNSPLHF. Combining the CDR3 with reference TRBV3-1 and TRBJ1-6 gives the whole variable domain DTAVSQTPKYLVTQMGNDKSIKCEQNLGHDTMYWYKQDSKKFLKIMFSYNNKELIINETVPNRFSPKSPDKAHLNLHINSLELGDSAVYFCASSHPRNSPLHFGNGTRLTVT.

This sequence joins TRBV7-9 and TRBJ2-1; TRBD2 matches 8 bases. Germline V CDR1 and CDR2: SEHNR, FQNEAQ (reference sequence). The CDR3 covers 16 residues. V trimming: 1 base; J trimming: 8 bases; junction bases outside the gene matches: 10. CDR3 sequence: CASSLGGTSSIDEQFF. CDR3 DNA sequence: TGTGCCAGCAGCTTAGGGGGGACTAGTAGTATCGATGAGCAGTTCTTC. The variable domain in full, completed from reference TRBV7-9 and TRBJ2-1, reads DTGVSQNPRHKITKRGQNVTFRCDPISEHNRLYWYRQTLGQGPEFLTYFQNEAQLEKSRLLSDRFSAERPKGSFSTLEIQRTEQGDSAMYLCASSLGGTSSIDEQFFGPGTRLTVL.